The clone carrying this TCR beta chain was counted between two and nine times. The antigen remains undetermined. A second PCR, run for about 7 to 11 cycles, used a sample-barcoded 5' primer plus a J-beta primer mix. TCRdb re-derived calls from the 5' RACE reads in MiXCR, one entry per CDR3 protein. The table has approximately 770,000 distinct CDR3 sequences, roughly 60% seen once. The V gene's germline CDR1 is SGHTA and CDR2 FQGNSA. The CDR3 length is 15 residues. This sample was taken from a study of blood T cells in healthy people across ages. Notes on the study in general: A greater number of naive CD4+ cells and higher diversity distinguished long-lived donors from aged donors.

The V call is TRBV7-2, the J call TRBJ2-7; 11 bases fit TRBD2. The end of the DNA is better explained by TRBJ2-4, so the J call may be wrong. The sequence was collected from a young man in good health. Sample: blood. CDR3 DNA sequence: TGTGCCAGCGGCAGGACTAGCGGGCGTTATAGCATTCAGTACTTC. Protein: CASGRTSGRYSIQYF.